Sequencing of this T cell receptor (beta chain) was carried out in a study of CD8 T cells in Susac syndrome (dated by TCRdb to the late 2010s). Concerning the study at large: Among the sequenced Susac syndrome patients, over five had clinically active disease and fewer than 10 were in clinical remission. At the time of blood withdrawal, Susac syndrome patients were either therapy-naive, taking corticosteroids (with some also receiving IVIg), or on IVIg alone. Whether CD8+ T cell activation and differentiation in Susac syndrome was antigen driven was tested using repertoire sequencing. Study-level results and caveats: In patients with Susac syndrome, the CD4+ T cell repertoire showed no detectable clonal expansion. The study acknowledged that relatively few individuals were included in the TCR sequencing and HLA analysis.

A word on this clonotype: The specificity of this receptor is unknown. No much larger clone exists at a distance of one base, and base qualities are not known.

Peripheral blood CD8+ and CD4+ T cells from healthy donors, Susac syndrome patients and multiple sclerosis patients were profiled by high-throughput TCR beta sequencing. The Susac syndrome patients fulfilled recently defined diagnostic criteria for either definite or probable disease. Bulk CD8+ and CD4+ T cells were purified by magnetic negative isolation, while CD8+ TEMRA cells were enriched using FACS. Blood was drawn into EDTA tubes, processed within 24 hours, and PBMCs were isolated by density gradient centrifugation. PBMCs intended for TCR sequencing were frozen in liquid nitrogen and were later thawed in a 37 degrees C water bath. The sorted or isolated CD4+, CD8+ and CD8+ TEMRA cells had a purity of 90% or higher. Relative to germline, V is 4 bases shorter and J is 1 base shorter, with 10 bases between their ends. Reading the germline V gene (reference sequence) gives CDR1 GTSNPN and CDR2 SVGIG. The CDR3 goes from the cysteine to the phenylalanine over 13 residues. Only the CDR3 portion is preserved as DNA: 39 bases, with reading frame beginning at the first base.

RNA was extracted using the RNeasy kit, and roughly 0.5 to 1 ug of the RNA was reverse transcribed with random hexamers. The immunoSEQ multiplex PCR assay, which covers 54 Vbeta and 13 Jbeta segments, was used to amplify TCR beta CDR3 regions. PCR amplification bias was corrected using a synthetic template baseline for primer optimization and computational correction. Processing in the source paper ran as follows. Only productive sequences were kept, with reads annotated to V, D and J genes according to IMGT and analyzed in immunoSEQ Analyzer. Clonality was computed as one minus Shannon entropy normalized by log2 of the number of productive unique sequences. For each patient and control, public and private clones were evaluated within the 100 most prevalent clones. Clones were defined as Susac-specific when absent from the healthy and MS cohorts, from roughly 1,100 published viral clones and from other ImmuneACCESS disease sequences. TCRdb reprocessed the public reads (quality trimming at Q25 with fastp, clone calling with MiXCR) and kept in-frame beta chains. Each entry merges the rows of one CDR3 protein and shows their most common DNA and genes. The V and J calls were not made by the authors but by TCRdb's processing. Within this sample are approximately 160,000 distinct CDR3 sequences, with about 96% of them counted one time only. The top ten constitute about 0.13% of the sample.

The material sequenced was CD4+ T cells from PBMCs. This TCR derives from a human donor with Susac syndrome. The rearrangement joined TRBV30 to TRBJ1-1; the D gene is perhaps TRBD1, on 5 matching bases. In nucleotide form, the sequence is TGTGCCTGGAATGGACATAGGAACACTGAAGCTTTCTTT. Its coded protein is CAWNGHRNTEAFF.